Here is one TCR beta chain with its context. The data were obtained in a study of neoadjuvant anti-PD-1 for oral cavity cancer. Germline V lookup: CDR1 SGHRS, CDR2 YFSETQ. The CDR3 has 13 amino acids. The V gene lost 5 bases and the J gene lost 5 bases, with 14 bases spanning the gap. Libraries were prepared by immunoSEQ multiplex PCR; TCRdb keeps only in-frame clonotypes and omits some of them. The repertoire holds 60,000 to 75,000 clones, around four fifths seen once, with approximately 3% in the top ten. This material consisted of PBMCs, taken before nivolumab (anti-PD-1) treatment. The chain recombines TRBV5-1 with TRBJ2-7, with D uncertain. This sequence originates from a person aged 35-79 years with oral cavity squamous cell carcinoma. DNA for the CDR3: TGCGCCAGCAGTAAGGCAAGGAGCCACGAGCAGTACTTC. Protein: CASSKARSHEQYF.